The sequence of this T cell receptor beta chain was determined in a study of blood T cell repertoires in COVID-19. About the research overall: The United States, Italy and Spain provided the acute and convalescent COVID-19 samples.

Profiled with immunoSEQ multiplex PCR; TCRdb holds only in-frame clones, not every one. The sample carries 100,000 or so clones, 84% recorded once. V was cut by 0 bases and J by 4 bases, with 10 bases left in between. The CDR3 is made up of 14 amino acids. Per germline, CDR1 SGDLS and CDR2 YYNGEE. The V gene is TRBV9, the J gene TRBJ1-2; D not resolved. This TCR was recovered from a man between 35 and 55 years old with active or convalescent COVID-19. Specimen: peripheral blood. Here the CDR3 DNA reads TGTGCCAGCAGCGTAGGTGGAACAGCCTATGGCTACACCTTC. Translated: CASSVGGTAYGYTF.